This paragraph reports one T cell receptor (beta chain). Its antigen remains unknown. These data come from a study of shared clonotypes between healthy human individuals. Without sorting, samples used 90 million or so PBMCs for genomic DNA. Assay used: immunoSEQ multiplex PCR; TCRdb lists only in-frame clones, some missing. The repertoire consists of hundreds of thousands of clones, with around 75% occurring once and the leading ten covering over 10%. Overall study findings and caveats: It was anticipated that sequencing depth would influence how many clonotypes donors shared. Sampling involved blood alone; tissue repertoires likely differ.

The origin of this receptor is a woman in her thirties or forties in good health. Some clones in this sample may be carry-over from other donors' samples. The specimen sequenced was PBMCs.

The CDR3 loop reads CASMSTRDRDTDTQYF. The CDR3 region has the DNA TGTGCCAGCATGTCAACCCGGGACAGGGACACAGATACGCAGTATTTT. This chain connects TRBV25-1 to TRBJ2-3; 9 bases fit TRBD1. Germline CDR1 MGHDK, CDR2 SYGVNS. V dropped 7 bases and J dropped 2; count of bases not matched to a gene: 10. The CDR3 is made up of 16 amino acids.